This is a list of T cell receptor beta chains from one sample in a study of CD8 T cells in ankylosing spondylitis. TCRdb ran MiXCR on the 5' RACE reads and lists one entry per CDR3 protein. Found here are about 30,000 distinct CDR3 sequences, roughly 5.3% of them singletons; the top ten hold around 2%. The specimen sequenced was blood, either unsorted or a sorted T cell fraction (not recorded which). The receptors were sampled from a female donor with ankylosing spondylitis or in good health (not recorded which). The CDR3 runs from the conserved cysteine through the conserved F or W. A D gene is named only where the DNA matches it firmly. Size is stated for part of the rows, as once, few or many counts, or as a class when the clone is expanded.

v_call: TRBV9; clone_size: many; j_call: TRBJ2-1; d_call: .; cdr3_nt: TGTGCCAGCAGCGAGGGGGATGAGCAGTTCTTC; cdr3_aa: CASSEGDEQFF
v_call: TRBV9; clone_size: many; j_call: TRBJ1-5; d_call: TRBD1; cdr3_nt: TGTGCCAGCAGCGTCCAGGGACAGCCGGGACAGCCCCAGCATTTT; cdr3_aa: CASSVQGQPGQPQHF
v_call: TRBV9; clone_size: many; j_call: TRBJ1-1; d_call: .; cdr3_nt: TGTGCCAGCAGCCCAAACATGGGGAACACTGAAGCTTTCTTT; cdr3_aa: CASSPNMGNTEAFF
v_call: TRBV9; clone_size: few; j_call: TRBJ2-1; d_call: TRBD1; cdr3_nt: TGTGCCAGCAGCGTAGGACAGGGGAAGGTTGATGAGCAGTTCTTC; cdr3_aa: CASSVGQGKVDEQFF
v_call: TRBV9; clone_size: many; j_call: TRBJ2-7; d_call: .; cdr3_nt: TGTGCCAGCAGCCCCTCCCCCGCGGGGGCGACCTACGAGCAGTACTTC; cdr3_aa: CASSPSPAGATYEQYF
v_call: TRBV9; clone_size: .; j_call: TRBJ2-1; d_call: .; cdr3_nt: TGTGCCAGCAGCGTGGCCGGGACTGTATACAATGAGCAGTTCTTC; cdr3_aa: CASSVAGTVYNEQFF
v_call: TRBV9; clone_size: many; j_call: TRBJ1-1; d_call: .; cdr3_nt: TGTGCCAGCAGCGTTAATGGGGGCAACACTGAAGCTTTCTTT; cdr3_aa: CASSVNGGNTEAFF
v_call: TRBV9; clone_size: few; j_call: TRBJ2-7; d_call: TRBD2; cdr3_nt: TGTGCCAGCAGCGTAGCTCCTGGCCTAGCGGGGCTCTACGAGCAGTACTTC; cdr3_aa: CASSVAPGLAGLYEQYF
v_call: TRBV9; clone_size: many; j_call: TRBJ2-1; d_call: TRBD2; cdr3_nt: TGTGCCAGCAGCGTAGCGGGCGGGAGCTCCTACAATGAGCAGTTCTTC; cdr3_aa: CASSVAGGSSYNEQFF
v_call: TRBV9; clone_size: few; j_call: TRBJ2-1; d_call: .; cdr3_nt: TGTGCCAGCAGCGTAGCTCAGCCCGGACCCAATGAGCAGTTCTTC; cdr3_aa: CASSVAQPGPNEQFF
v_call: TRBV9; clone_size: many; j_call: TRBJ2-3; d_call: .; cdr3_nt: TGTGCCAGCAGCCCGAAGGGCACAGGGAAAGATACGCAGTATTTT; cdr3_aa: CASSPKGTGKDTQYF
v_call: TRBV9; clone_size: many; j_call: TRBJ1-3; d_call: .; cdr3_nt: TGTGCCAGCAGCGTCCAGAGGGCCGGGCCAAACACCATATATTTT; cdr3_aa: CASSVQRAGPNTIYF
v_call: TRBV9; clone_size: many; j_call: TRBJ2-1; d_call: .; cdr3_nt: TGTGCCAGCAGCGAGCTCGGTGGAGCGGCGAATGAGCAGTTCTTC; cdr3_aa: CASSELGGAANEQFF
v_call: TRBV9; clone_size: many; j_call: TRBJ2-4; d_call: TRBD1; cdr3_nt: TGTGCCAGCAGCGTAGATGGAGATATGGGACAGGGGGCAAACATTCAGTACTTC; cdr3_aa: CASSVDGDMGQGANIQYF
v_call: TRBV9; clone_size: few; j_call: TRBJ2-2; d_call: TRBD2; cdr3_nt: TGTGCCAGCAGCGTAGGGGCTAGCGGGGGGGCCGCCGGGGAGCTGTTTTTT; cdr3_aa: CASSVGASGGAAGELFF
v_call: TRBV9; clone_size: .; j_call: TRBJ2-3; d_call: .; cdr3_nt: TGTGCCAGCAGCGTAGCTCAGGGTCATACGCAGTATTTT; cdr3_aa: CASSVAQGHTQYF
v_call: TRBV9; clone_size: many; j_call: TRBJ1-6; d_call: .; cdr3_nt: TGTGCCAGCAGCGCCCCTACCCCGAATTCACCCCTCCACTTT; cdr3_aa: CASSAPTPNSPLHF
v_call: TRBV9; clone_size: many; j_call: TRBJ2-3; d_call: TRBD2; cdr3_nt: TGTGCCAGCAGCGTAGGCGGGAGTGATCCAGATACGCAGTATTTT; cdr3_aa: CASSVGGSDPDTQYF
v_call: TRBV9; clone_size: .; j_call: TRBJ2-3; d_call: .; cdr3_nt: TGTGCCAGCAGCAACCGGGACATCACAGATACGCAGTATTTT; cdr3_aa: CASSNRDITDTQYF
v_call: TRBV9; clone_size: many; j_call: TRBJ2-1; d_call: .; cdr3_nt: TGTGCCAGCAGCGCGGATCCGGGCCCAGACAATGAGCAGTTCTTC; cdr3_aa: CASSADPGPDNEQFF
v_call: TRBV9; clone_size: many; j_call: TRBJ2-5; d_call: TRBD2; cdr3_nt: TGTGCCAGCAGCGTAGGGGTAGCGGGAGTAGAGACCCAGTACTTC; cdr3_aa: CASSVGVAGVETQYF
v_call: TRBV9; clone_size: .; j_call: TRBJ2-5; d_call: TRBD1; cdr3_nt: TGTGCCAGCAGCTCCCGGGACAGGGGGGGAGAGACCCAGTACTTC; cdr3_aa: CASSSRDRGGETQYF
v_call: TRBV9; clone_size: many; j_call: TRBJ2-4; d_call: .; cdr3_nt: TGTGCCAGCAGCGTGGGGCCGGAGGGGAACATTCAGTACTTC; cdr3_aa: CASSVGPEGNIQYF
v_call: TRBV21-1; clone_size: .; j_call: TRBJ2-2; d_call: .; cdr3_nt: TGTGCCAGCAGCAAAGTTGTCGGGGAGCTGTTTTTT; cdr3_aa: CASSKVVGELFF
v_call: TRBV9; clone_size: many; j_call: TRBJ2-2; d_call: TRBD1; cdr3_nt: TGTGCCAGCAGCGTAGGCCGGGACAGGGGGCGCAAAACCGGGGAGCTGTTTTTT; cdr3_aa: CASSVGRDRGRKTGELFF
v_call: TRBV9; clone_size: many; j_call: TRBJ2-2; d_call: .; cdr3_nt: TGTGCCAGCAGCATGAACACCGGGGAGCTGTTTTTT; cdr3_aa: CASSMNTGELFF
v_call: TRBV9; clone_size: few; j_call: TRBJ2-1; d_call: TRBD2; cdr3_nt: TGTACCAGCAGCACCGGACTAGCGGGAACCTATGACCAGTTCTTC; cdr3_aa: CTSSTGLAGTYDQFF
v_call: TRBV9; clone_size: many; j_call: TRBJ2-5; d_call: TRBD1; cdr3_nt: TGTGCCAGCAGCGTTACAGGGGGCTACCAAGAGACCCAGTACTTC; cdr3_aa: CASSVTGGYQETQYF
v_call: TRBV9; clone_size: medium-sized; j_call: TRBJ1-2; d_call: .; cdr3_nt: TGTGCCAGCAGCGTTTTCGCGGAAGGGCATGGCTACACCTTC; cdr3_aa: CASSVFAEGHGYTF
v_call: TRBV9; clone_size: few; j_call: TRBJ2-5; d_call: .; cdr3_nt: TGTGCCAGCAGCGGATCAGGGAGAGGCGAGACCCAGTACTTC; cdr3_aa: CASSGSGRGETQYF
v_call: TRBV9; clone_size: many; j_call: TRBJ2-7; d_call: .; cdr3_nt: TGTGCCAGCAGCGTAGATTACTGGGACTCCTACGAGCAGTACTTC; cdr3_aa: CASSVDYWDSYEQYF
v_call: TRBV9; clone_size: many; j_call: TRBJ2-5; d_call: .; cdr3_nt: TGTGCCAGCGGTCCTTCCGTCAGGCTAGAGACCCAGTACTTC; cdr3_aa: CASGPSVRLETQYF
v_call: TRBV9; clone_size: many; j_call: TRBJ1-5; d_call: .; cdr3_nt: TGTGCCAGCAGCTCACAGGGTAGCAATCAGCCCCAGCATTTT; cdr3_aa: CASSSQGSNQPQHF
v_call: TRBV9; clone_size: many; j_call: TRBJ2-4; d_call: TRBD2; cdr3_nt: TGTGCCAGCAGCGTAGGAACCGGGACTAGAAAAAACATTCAGTACTTC; cdr3_aa: CASSVGTGTRKNIQYF
v_call: TRBV9; clone_size: many; j_call: TRBJ1-5; d_call: TRBD1; cdr3_nt: TGTGCCAGCAGCCCGGGGACAGGGGGGAATCAGCCCCAGCATTTT; cdr3_aa: CASSPGTGGNQPQHF
v_call: TRBV9; clone_size: many; j_call: TRBJ2-2; d_call: .; cdr3_nt: TGTGCCAGCAGCGTAGAGGTAGTGGGTGCCGGGGAGCTGTTTTTT; cdr3_aa: CASSVEVVGAGELFF
v_call: TRBV9; clone_size: many; j_call: TRBJ2-1; d_call: .; cdr3_nt: TGTGCCAGCAGCGCCCCAAGTTTGGGTTTGCAGTTCTTC; cdr3_aa: CASSAPSLGLQFF
v_call: TRBV9; clone_size: .; j_call: TRBJ2-3; d_call: TRBD2; cdr3_nt: TGTGCCAGCAGCACCCGGAGGCTAGCGGGTTCCCGCACAGATACGCAGTATTTT; cdr3_aa: CASSTRRLAGSRTDTQYF
v_call: TRBV9; clone_size: many; j_call: TRBJ2-7; d_call: TRBD1; cdr3_nt: TGTGCCAGCAGCGTAGCTGGGGGACAGGGGGCTCACGAGCAGTACTTC; cdr3_aa: CASSVAGGQGAHEQYF
v_call: TRBV9; clone_size: .; j_call: TRBJ2-1; d_call: TRBD2; cdr3_nt: TGTGCCAGCAGCCCTAGCGGGACCTACAATGAGCAGTTCTTC; cdr3_aa: CASSPSGTYNEQFF
v_call: TRBV9; clone_size: many; j_call: TRBJ1-2; d_call: TRBD1; cdr3_nt: TGTGCCAGCAGCAAAGAAGGACAGGGGGTAGGCTACACCTTC; cdr3_aa: CASSKEGQGVGYTF
v_call: TRBV9; clone_size: few; j_call: TRBJ2-7; d_call: TRBD2; cdr3_nt: TGTGCCAGCAGCGCAGGACTAGCGGGAGTTGAGCAGTACTTC; cdr3_aa: CASSAGLAGVEQYF
v_call: TRBV9; clone_size: many; j_call: TRBJ2-3; d_call: .; cdr3_nt: TGTGCCAGCAGCCCAAGAATATCAGGGTCAGATACGCAGTATTTT; cdr3_aa: CASSPRISGSDTQYF
v_call: TRBV9; clone_size: .; j_call: TRBJ2-6; d_call: TRBD1; cdr3_nt: TGTGCCAGCAGCGCGACAGGGTTGGACGTCCTGACTTTC; cdr3_aa: CASSATGLDVLTF
v_call: TRBV9; clone_size: medium-sized; j_call: TRBJ2-1; d_call: TRBD1; cdr3_nt: TGTGCCAGCAGCGCCGGTCTTTTAGGGGGCCCCTACAATGAGCAGTTCTTC; cdr3_aa: CASSAGLLGGPYNEQFF
v_call: TRBV9; clone_size: .; j_call: TRBJ2-2; d_call: .; cdr3_nt: TGTGCCAGCAGCGCCCGAGAGGGAGTAGGGGAGCTGTTTTTT; cdr3_aa: CASSAREGVGELFF
v_call: TRBV21-1; clone_size: many; j_call: TRBJ2-2; d_call: .; cdr3_nt: TGTGCCAGCAGCAAAGACAGGGTTTTTAGTCCCGGGGAGCTGTTTTTT; cdr3_aa: CASSKDRVFSPGELFF
v_call: TRBV9; clone_size: many; j_call: TRBJ2-2; d_call: TRBD1; cdr3_nt: TGTGCCAGCAGCTTTCGACAGGGGGCAACCGGGGAGCTGTTTTTT; cdr3_aa: CASSFRQGATGELFF
v_call: TRBV9; clone_size: many; j_call: TRBJ1-4; d_call: .; cdr3_nt: TGTGCCAGCAGCCCACCAGGGTTGAATGAAAAACTGTTTTTT; cdr3_aa: CASSPPGLNEKLFF
v_call: TRBV9; clone_size: medium-sized; j_call: TRBJ2-3; d_call: TRBD2; cdr3_nt: TGTGCCAGCAGCGTAGAAGGCGGGGGATGGAGGCAGTATTTT; cdr3_aa: CASSVEGGGWRQYF
v_call: TRBV9; clone_size: many; j_call: TRBJ2-2; d_call: .; cdr3_nt: TGTGCCAGCAGCGTAGCGGGGGTCGACACCGGGGAGCTGTTTTTT; cdr3_aa: CASSVAGVDTGELFF
v_call: TRBV9; clone_size: few; j_call: TRBJ2-2; d_call: .; cdr3_nt: TGTGCCAGCAGCGTAAATAGCGGCACCGGGGAGCTGTTTTTT; cdr3_aa: CASSVNSGTGELFF
v_call: TRBV9; clone_size: many; j_call: TRBJ2-3; d_call: TRBD2; cdr3_nt: TGTGCCAGCAGCGTAGCTATGGCGGGAGCAGATACGCAGTATTTT; cdr3_aa: CASSVAMAGADTQYF
v_call: TRBV9; clone_size: many; j_call: TRBJ2-1; d_call: TRBD1; cdr3_nt: TGTGCCAGCAGCGGAAGACAGGGAGTTACAGGTGAGCAGTTCTTC; cdr3_aa: CASSGRQGVTGEQFF
v_call: TRBV9; clone_size: medium-sized; j_call: TRBJ2-3; d_call: TRBD2; cdr3_nt: TGTGCCAGCCGCCCCGGCACTAGCGGGGTGGATACGCAGTATTTT; cdr3_aa: CASRPGTSGVDTQYF
v_call: TRBV9; clone_size: few; j_call: TRBJ2-1; d_call: TRBD2; cdr3_nt: TGTGCCAGCAGCCCCGGGACTAGCGGGGGGAAATACAATGAGCAGTTCTTC; cdr3_aa: CASSPGTSGGKYNEQFF
v_call: TRBV9; clone_size: many; j_call: TRBJ2-5; d_call: .; cdr3_nt: TGTGCCAGCAGCGCCACAGGGAGGGGAGAGACCCAGTACTTC; cdr3_aa: CASSATGRGETQYF